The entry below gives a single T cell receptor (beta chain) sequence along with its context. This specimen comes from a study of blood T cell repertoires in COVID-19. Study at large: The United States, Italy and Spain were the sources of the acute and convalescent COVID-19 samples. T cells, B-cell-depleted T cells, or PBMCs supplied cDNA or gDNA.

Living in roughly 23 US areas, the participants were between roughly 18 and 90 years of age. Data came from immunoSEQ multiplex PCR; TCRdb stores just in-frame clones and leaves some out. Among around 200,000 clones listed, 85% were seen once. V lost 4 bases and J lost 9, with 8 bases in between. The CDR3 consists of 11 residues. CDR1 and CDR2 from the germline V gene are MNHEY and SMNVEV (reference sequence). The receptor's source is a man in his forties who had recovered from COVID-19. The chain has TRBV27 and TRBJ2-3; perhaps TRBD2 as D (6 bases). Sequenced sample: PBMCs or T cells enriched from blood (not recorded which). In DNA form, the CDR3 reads TGTGCCAGCAGTTCCCTAGCGACGCAGTATTTT. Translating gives CASSSLATQYF.